Listed below are T cell receptor beta chains from one sample, sequenced in a study of cytomegalovirus exposure and HLA in healthy donors. TCRdb's copy holds only in-frame clones and misses some; the assay was immunoSEQ multiplex PCR. The sample has under 200,000 clones, approximately 86% seen once; the top ten hold 1% to 1.4%. Sequenced input: PBMCs. All receptors derive from a boy aged 2 to 9 in good health and CMV-seronegative. CDR3s include the opening cysteine and the closing phenylalanine or tryptophan. The order of the fields is V gene, J gene, D gene, CDR3 length, clone size, CDR3 protein, CDR3 DNA. A D gene is named only where the DNA matches it firmly. Some rows mark clone size as missing; the rest say once, few, many or name a class of expanded clone.

v_call: TRBV5-1; j_call: TRBJ2-7; d_call: TRBD1; cdr3_length: 13; clone_size: NA; cdr3_aa: CASSRGQNYEQYF; cdr3_nt: TGCGCCAGCAGCAGGGGACAGAACTACGAGCAGTACTTC
v_call: TRBV19; j_call: TRBJ2-4; d_call: NA; cdr3_length: 15; clone_size: NA; cdr3_aa: CATRGSPSPKDIQYF; cdr3_nt: TGTGCCACCCGAGGATCCCCTAGCCCAAAGGACATTCAGTACTTC
v_call: TRBV2; j_call: TRBJ1-5; d_call: NA; cdr3_length: 14; clone_size: NA; cdr3_aa: CASSESRFNQPQHF; cdr3_nt: TGTGCCAGCAGTGAATCCAGGTTCAATCAGCCCCAGCATTTT
v_call: TRBV11-2; j_call: TRBJ2-7; d_call: NA; cdr3_length: 15; clone_size: NA; cdr3_aa: CASSHRVDYSYEQYF; cdr3_nt: TGTGCCAGCAGCCACAGGGTGGATTACTCCTACGAGCAGTACTTC
v_call: TRBV9; j_call: TRBJ2-3; d_call: NA; cdr3_length: 16; clone_size: NA; cdr3_aa: CASSVVAAISTDTQYF; cdr3_nt: TGTGCCAGCAGCGTAGTTGCAGCGATAAGCACAGATACGCAGTATTTT
v_call: TRBV2; j_call: TRBJ2-4; d_call: TRBD2; cdr3_length: 13; clone_size: NA; cdr3_aa: CASSGTRENIQYF; cdr3_nt: TGTGCCAGCAGCGGGACTAGGGAAAACATTCAGTACTTC
v_call: TRBV6-1; j_call: TRBJ2-7; d_call: NA; cdr3_length: 11; clone_size: NA; cdr3_aa: CASSEYYEQYF; cdr3_nt: TGTGCCAGCAGTGAATATTACGAGCAGTACTTC
v_call: TRBV7-3; j_call: TRBJ1-6; d_call: TRBD1; cdr3_length: 14; clone_size: few; cdr3_aa: CASSKDRGGSPLHF; cdr3_nt: TGTGCCAGCAGCAAGGACAGGGGAGGTTCACCCCTCCACTTT
v_call: TRBV5-1; j_call: TRBJ2-3; d_call: TRBD2; cdr3_length: 16; clone_size: NA; cdr3_aa: CASSFWREGLVQAQYF; cdr3_nt: TGCGCCAGCAGCTTTTGGCGGGAGGGCCTAGTTCAGGCGCAGTATTTT
v_call: TRBV10-3; j_call: TRBJ2-1; d_call: TRBD2; cdr3_length: 16; clone_size: NA; cdr3_aa: CAIHGTSGSSYNEQFF; cdr3_nt: TGTGCCATCCACGGGACTAGCGGGAGTTCCTACAATGAGCAGTTCTTC
v_call: TRBV2; j_call: TRBJ2-5; d_call: NA; cdr3_length: 12; clone_size: NA; cdr3_aa: CASNAYQETQYF; cdr3_nt: TGTGCCAGCAACGCGTACCAAGAGACCCAGTACTTC
v_call: TRBV6-1; j_call: TRBJ1-1; d_call: NA; cdr3_length: 18; clone_size: NA; cdr3_aa: CASSEALRSSPRLLEAFF; cdr3_nt: TGTGCCAGCAGTGAAGCGCTTCGTTCATCTCCCAGACTACTTGAAGCTTTCTTT
v_call: TRBV19; j_call: TRBJ2-5; d_call: TRBD2; cdr3_length: 16; clone_size: NA; cdr3_aa: CASSPLAASSQGTQYF; cdr3_nt: TGTGCCAGTAGTCCCCTAGCGGCCTCCTCTCAGGGGACCCAGTACTTC
v_call: TRBV4-2; j_call: TRBJ2-3; d_call: TRBD2; cdr3_length: 19; clone_size: NA; cdr3_aa: CASSLPGVAGRSGTDTQYF; cdr3_nt: TGTGCCAGCAGCCTTCCAGGGGTAGCGGGGAGGTCTGGCACAGATACGCAGTATTTT
v_call: TRBV30; j_call: TRBJ2-7; d_call: TRBD2; cdr3_length: 15; clone_size: few; cdr3_aa: CAWSLGTSGLYEQYF; cdr3_nt: TGTGCCTGGAGTCTCGGGACTAGCGGACTCTACGAGCAGTACTTC
v_call: TRBV27; j_call: TRBJ2-3; d_call: NA; cdr3_length: 13; clone_size: NA; cdr3_aa: CAAAAWSTDTQYF; cdr3_nt: TGTGCAGCAGCGGCGTGGAGCACAGATACGCAGTATTTT
v_call: TRBV18; j_call: TRBJ2-7; d_call: TRBD1; cdr3_length: 15; clone_size: NA; cdr3_aa: CASSPLDRATYEQYF; cdr3_nt: TGTGCCAGCTCACCACTTGACAGGGCCACCTACGAGCAGTACTTC
v_call: TRBV7-8; j_call: TRBJ1-1; d_call: NA; cdr3_length: 16; clone_size: NA; cdr3_aa: CASSLNGGKWNTEAFF; cdr3_nt: TGTGCCAGCAGCTTAAATGGCGGCAAGTGGAACACTGAAGCTTTCTTT
v_call: TRBV19; j_call: TRBJ2-7; d_call: TRBD1; cdr3_length: 13; clone_size: NA; cdr3_aa: CASSVTGGYEQYF; cdr3_nt: TGTGCCAGTAGTGTGACAGGGGGTTACGAGCAGTACTTC
v_call: TRBV5-1; j_call: TRBJ1-6; d_call: NA; cdr3_length: 14; clone_size: once; cdr3_aa: CASSSGDGIPPLHF; cdr3_nt: TGTGCCAGCAGCTCGGGAGATGGAATACCACCCCTCCACTTT
v_call: TRBV15; j_call: TRBJ2-5; d_call: NA; cdr3_length: 15; clone_size: NA; cdr3_aa: CATSGGLEGGETQYF; cdr3_nt: TGTGCCACCAGCGGAGGGTTGGAGGGAGGAGAGACCCAGTACTTC
v_call: TRBV18; j_call: TRBJ1-4; d_call: NA; cdr3_length: 14; clone_size: NA; cdr3_aa: CASSPTVSGEKLFF; cdr3_nt: TGTGCCAGCTCACCTACCGTATCCGGTGAAAAACTGTTTTTT
v_call: TRBV27; j_call: TRBJ2-1; d_call: NA; cdr3_length: 15; clone_size: NA; cdr3_aa: CASSLLLAEYNEQFF; cdr3_nt: TGTGCCAGCAGTTTACTACTAGCAGAATACAATGAGCAGTTCTTC
v_call: TRBV6-1; j_call: TRBJ1-6; d_call: NA; cdr3_length: 16; clone_size: NA; cdr3_aa: CASSEKDRDLSSPLHF; cdr3_nt: TGTGCCAGCAGTGAAAAGGACAGAGATCTTAGTTCACCCCTCCACTTT
v_call: TRBV28; j_call: TRBJ1-2; d_call: NA; cdr3_length: 12; clone_size: once; cdr3_aa: CASSSRGNGYTF; cdr3_nt: TGTGCCAGCAGCTCTAGGGGGAATGGCTACACCTTC
v_call: TRBV7-2; j_call: TRBJ2-1; d_call: NA; cdr3_length: 15; clone_size: NA; cdr3_aa: CASSFLASSYNEQFF; cdr3_nt: TGTGCCAGCAGCTTTCTAGCGTCAAGCTACAATGAGCAGTTCTTC
v_call: TRBV19; j_call: TRBJ2-1; d_call: TRBD2; cdr3_length: 12; clone_size: NA; cdr3_aa: CASAGVYNEQFF; cdr3_nt: TGTGCCAGCGCGGGGGTCTACAATGAGCAGTTCTTC
v_call: TRBV10-3; j_call: TRBJ2-5; d_call: NA; cdr3_length: 13; clone_size: NA; cdr3_aa: CATAKGEAETQYF; cdr3_nt: TGTGCCACTGCAAAAGGAGAGGCGGAGACCCAGTACTTC
v_call: TRBV28; j_call: TRBJ2-4; d_call: NA; cdr3_length: 15; clone_size: NA; cdr3_aa: CASRADRSKIYIQYF; cdr3_nt: TGTGCCAGCAGGGCCGACAGGAGTAAAATATACATTCAGTACTTC
v_call: TRBV29-1; j_call: TRBJ1-1; d_call: NA; cdr3_length: 13; clone_size: NA; cdr3_aa: CSVEGALNTEAFF; cdr3_nt: TGCAGCGTTGAAGGGGCTCTGAACACTGAAGCTTTCTTT
v_call: TRBV10-3; j_call: TRBJ1-3; d_call: NA; cdr3_length: 16; clone_size: NA; cdr3_aa: CAISDSFRQTGNTIYF; cdr3_nt: TGTGCCATCAGTGACTCCTTTAGACAGACTGGAAACACCATATATTTT
v_call: TRBV7-9; j_call: TRBJ1-1; d_call: NA; cdr3_length: 18; clone_size: NA; cdr3_aa: CASSLGGTMGGASTEAFF; cdr3_nt: TGTGCCAGCAGCTTAGGAGGGACTATGGGGGGCGCGAGCACTGAAGCTTTCTTT
v_call: TRBV2; j_call: TRBJ1-6; d_call: TRBD1; cdr3_length: 13; clone_size: once; cdr3_aa: CASRAERTGRLHF; cdr3_nt: TGTGCCAGCAGGGCCGAGCGGACAGGAAGGCTCCACTTT
v_call: TRBV6-6; j_call: TRBJ1-5; d_call: TRBD1; cdr3_length: 14; clone_size: NA; cdr3_aa: CASREGQPNQPQHF; cdr3_nt: TGTGCCAGCAGAGAGGGACAGCCAAATCAGCCCCAGCATTTT
v_call: TRBV9; j_call: TRBJ2-7; d_call: NA; cdr3_length: 14; clone_size: NA; cdr3_aa: CASSGDFSSYEQYF; cdr3_nt: TGTGCCAGCAGCGGGGACTTCAGCTCCTACGAGCAGTACTTC
v_call: TRBV6-1; j_call: TRBJ1-1; d_call: TRBD1; cdr3_length: 14; clone_size: NA; cdr3_aa: CASSRFAGGTEAFF; cdr3_nt: TGTGCCAGCAGCCGTTTTGCAGGGGGCACTGAAGCTTTCTTT
v_call: TRBV28; j_call: TRBJ1-4; d_call: NA; cdr3_length: 15; clone_size: NA; cdr3_aa: CASSLLAGVIEKLFF; cdr3_nt: TGTGCCAGCAGTTTATTGGCAGGGGTCATTGAAAAACTGTTTTTT
v_call: TRBV18; j_call: TRBJ2-2; d_call: TRBD1; cdr3_length: 17; clone_size: NA; cdr3_aa: CASSSSRDRGYTGELFF; cdr3_nt: TGTGCCAGCTCATCGTCCCGGGACAGGGGTTACACCGGGGAGCTGTTTTTT
v_call: TRBV5-1; j_call: TRBJ1-1; d_call: NA; cdr3_length: 13; clone_size: NA; cdr3_aa: CASSLVRNTEAFF; cdr3_nt: TGCGCCAGCAGCTTGGTCAGGAACACTGAAGCTTTCTTT
v_call: TRBV27; j_call: TRBJ1-6; d_call: NA; cdr3_length: 13; clone_size: NA; cdr3_aa: CASSEGKESPLHF; cdr3_nt: TGTGCCAGCAGCGAGGGAAAGGAGTCACCCCTCCACTTT
v_call: TRBV28; j_call: TRBJ2-3; d_call: NA; cdr3_length: 14; clone_size: NA; cdr3_aa: CASSLGGVTDTQYF; cdr3_nt: TGTGCCAGCAGTTTAGGCGGAGTCACAGATACGCAGTATTTT
v_call: TRBV19; j_call: TRBJ2-1; d_call: TRBD2; cdr3_length: 15; clone_size: NA; cdr3_aa: CASSIGGLDYNEQFF; cdr3_nt: TGTGCCAGTAGTATCGGGGGACTAGACTACAATGAGCAGTTCTTC
v_call: TRBV29-1; j_call: TRBJ2-1; d_call: TRBD1; cdr3_length: 15; clone_size: NA; cdr3_aa: CSVTPGQGFRDEQFF; cdr3_nt: TGCAGCGTGACCCCGGGACAGGGGTTTCGGGATGAGCAGTTCTTC
v_call: TRBV6-5; j_call: TRBJ1-2; d_call: NA; cdr3_length: 13; clone_size: NA; cdr3_aa: CASSERTVYGYTF; cdr3_nt: TGTGCCAGCAGTGAGAGGACAGTCTATGGCTACACCTTC
v_call: TRBV13; j_call: TRBJ2-7; d_call: TRBD1; cdr3_length: 16; clone_size: NA; cdr3_aa: CASSVRGQMPSYEQYF; cdr3_nt: TGTGCCAGCAGCGTCCGGGGACAGATGCCATCCTACGAGCAGTACTTC
v_call: TRBV4-1; j_call: TRBJ1-1; d_call: TRBD1; cdr3_length: 13; clone_size: few; cdr3_aa: CASSQGQGSEAFF; cdr3_nt: TGCGCCAGCAGCCAAGGACAGGGATCTGAAGCTTTCTTT
v_call: TRBV28; j_call: TRBJ1-2; d_call: NA; cdr3_length: 13; clone_size: NA; cdr3_aa: CASRQAQGYGYTF; cdr3_nt: TGTGCCAGCAGGCAGGCCCAGGGGTATGGCTACACCTTC
v_call: TRBV9; j_call: TRBJ1-6; d_call: NA; cdr3_length: 16; clone_size: NA; cdr3_aa: CASSVDVSSYNSPLHF; cdr3_nt: TGTGCCAGCAGCGTAGACGTGAGCTCCTATAATTCACCCCTCCACTTT
v_call: TRBV9; j_call: TRBJ2-7; d_call: NA; cdr3_length: 13; clone_size: NA; cdr3_aa: CASSDRGGYEQYF; cdr3_nt: TGTGCCAGCAGCGACAGGGGGGGCTACGAGCAGTACTTC
v_call: TRBV7-2; j_call: TRBJ2-7; d_call: NA; cdr3_length: 15; clone_size: NA; cdr3_aa: CASSLIGRVGDVQYF; cdr3_nt: TGTGCCAGCAGCTTAATTGGCAGGGTTGGAGACGTGCAGTACTTC
v_call: TRBV7-9; j_call: TRBJ2-3; d_call: TRBD2; cdr3_length: 15; clone_size: NA; cdr3_aa: CASSLAGLATDTQYF; cdr3_nt: TGTGCCAGCAGCTTAGCAGGACTAGCAACAGATACGCAGTATTTT